The 17 T cell receptor beta chains listed next were all sequenced from one sample in a study of STAT5B mutations in CD4+ large granular lymphocyte leukemia (dated by TCRdb to 2022 to 2024). Library preparation was by the immunoSEQ multiplex PCR assay. The immuneACCESS repertoire file appears here via TCRdb, limited to in-frame rearrangements. These files lack a portion of the clones; in checked studies, under half of the deficit traces to unresolved V genes, and the cause of the others is not known. The sample includes under 35,000 clones, with about 70% observed a single time. Jointly, the top ten make up 1.5% to 2% of the sample. Source material: CD4+ T cells from blood buffy coats. The receptors stem from a human donor in good health.

The V gene is TRBV7-9, the J gene TRBJ2-3; D may match TRBD1 or TRBD2 (7 bases each). The CDR3 length is 17 residues. Trimming cost V 5 bases and J 2 bases, with 20 bases left between them. Looked up from germline, CDR1 is SEHNR and CDR2 is FQNEAQ (reference sequence). CDR3 region: CASSRQGGGAYTDTQYF. CDR3 DNA sequence: TGTGCCAGCAGCCGACAGGGAGGGGGGGCCTACACAGATACGCAGTATTTT.

This clone has a handful of counts. V gene TRBV5-1 combines with J gene TRBJ2-7; TRBD2 is a possible D gene (5 bases). The V end lost 4 bases, the J end lost 4 bases, and 9 bases lay between the germline ends. Germline V gene data show CDR1 as SGHRS and CDR2 as YFSETQ. There are 12 residues in the CDR3. The CDR3 DNA reads as TGCGCCAGCAGCATTGGGGAGTACGAGCAGTACTTC. Translation: CASSIGEYEQYF.

This clone was detected once. The V gene is TRBV5-8, the J gene TRBJ2-4, with 9 bases that match TRBD1. Germline V lookup: CDR1 SGHTS, CDR2 YDEGEE. The V and J ends lost 2 bases and 7 bases, in that order; junction bases with no gene match: 4. The CDR3 loop spans 14 amino acids. The DNA of the CDR3 is TGTGCCAGCAGCTTAGGGACAGGGACCAACATTCAGTACTTC. Protein product: CASSLGTGTNIQYF.

This chain connects TRBV9 to TRBJ1-1; perhaps TRBD1 as D (5 bases). This CDR3 is built from 14 residues. Germline CDR1 reads SGDLS; CDR2 reads YYNGEE. V shed 3 bases and J shed 0 bases, with 9 bases lying between them. CDR3 DNA sequence: TGTGCCAGCAGCGCGGAGGGGTTGAACACTGAAGCTTTCTTT. Its protein is CASSAEGLNTEAFF.

This sequence joins TRBV5-4 and TRBJ2-2; the match to TRBD2 covers 9 bases. CDR1 SGHNT and CDR2 YYREEE come from the germline V gene (reference sequence). V lost 4 bases and J lost 3; bases outside the gene matches: 7. The CDR3 runs to 16 residues. In DNA form, the CDR3 reads TGTGCCAGCAGCCGATCAAGCGGGGGGCACACCGGGGAGCTGTTTTTT. Translation: CASSRSSGGHTGELFF.

The genes are TRBV7-2 and TRBJ1-2; unclear D gene. The CDR3 contains 12 residues. Germline assignment: CDR1 SGHTA and CDR2 FQGNSA. V lost 4 bases and J 6 bases, leaving 9 bases between the germline ends. CDR3 residues: CASSSALNGYTF. For the CDR3, the DNA is TGTGCCAGCAGCTCAGCCCTCAATGGCTACACCTTC.

This chain uses TRBV10-3 with TRBJ1-2, with 10 bases identical to TRBD1. The CDR3 length is 14 residues. The J segment lost 4 bases and the V segment lost 10 bases, leaving 9 bases of the junction unmatched. Germline-derived CDR1 and CDR2 are ENHRY and SYGVKD. DNA of the CDR3: TGTGCCACCTCCGGGACAGGGGACGGCTATGGCTACACCTTC. Translating it yields CATSGTGDGYGYTF.

The chain has TRBV10-3 and TRBJ2-7, with 7 bases fitting TRBD1. Trimming cost V 7 bases and J 7 bases; bases outside gene matches: 13. This CDR3 comprises 14 residues. In germline, CDR1 is ENHRY, CDR2 SYGVKD. The DNA of the CDR3 is TGTGCCATCACCCCGGACAGGCCCGACCAGGAGCAGTACTTC. Translating it yields CAITPDRPDQEQYF.

This chain links TRBV28 with TRBJ1-6; 9 bases align to TRBD1. With 5 bases clipped from V and 11 bases from J, the junction kept 7 bases outside the gene matches. CDR1 MDHEN and CDR2 SYDVKM come from the germline V gene. This CDR3 is 14 amino acids long. CDR3 DNA: TGTGCCAGCAGTGAGGGACAGGGAAATACACCCCTCCACTTT. Encoded protein: CASSEGQGNTPLHF.

The chain uses TRBV5-1 and TRBJ1-4; D unclear. V gave up 5 bases and J gave up 5 bases, with 13 bases separating them. Germline V gene sequence: CDR1 SGHRS, CDR2 YFSETQ. This CDR3 comprises 14 residues. The CDR3 coding sequence is TGCGCCAGCAGTTTTAGTGGGAAGAATGAAAAACTGTTTTTT. This sequence encodes CASSFSGKNEKLFF. Complete variable domain (other parts from reference TRBV5-1 and TRBJ1-4): KAGVTQTPRYLIKTRGQQVTLSCSPISGHRSVSWYQQTPGQGLQFLFEYFSETQRNKGNFPGRFSGRQFSNSRSEMNVSTLELGDSALYLCASSFSGKNEKLFFGSGTQLSVL.

V gene TRBV9 combines with J gene TRBJ2-1; D may be TRBD2 (5 bases). Trimming took off 1 base at V and 6 bases at J, with 14 bases between the two ends. This CDR3 is 15 amino acids long. CDR1 is SGDLS and CDR2 is YYNGEE in the germline V gene. The CDR3 bases are TGTGCCAGCAGCGTAAGCGGCTTTCCGGGCAATGAGCAGTTCTTC. The encoded protein is CASSVSGFPGNEQFF.

The rearrangement uses TRBV9 and TRBJ2-5, with 13 bases lining up with TRBD2. The length of the CDR3 is 17 residues. CDR1 SGDLS and CDR2 YYNGEE come from the germline V gene. The J segment lost 1 base and the V segment lost 0 bases, leaving 3 bases of the junction unmatched. The CDR3 reads CASSVGTSGGFQETQYF. DNA for the CDR3: TGTGCCAGCAGCGTAGGGACTAGCGGGGGTTTCCAAGAGACCCAGTACTTC.

V gene TRBV5-4 combines with J gene TRBJ1-4; no reliable D call. The CDR3 loop spans 15 amino acids. Germline assignment: CDR1 SGHNT and CDR2 YYREEE (reference sequence). Trimming took off 4 bases at V and 0 bases at J, with 10 bases between the two ends. The CDR3 sequence: CASSRKGATNEKLFF. CDR3 nucleotide sequence: TGTGCCAGCAGCCGGAAGGGTGCAACTAATGAAAAACTGTTTTTT.

In its sample, this clone was seen once. The chain uses TRBV7-2 and TRBJ2-3; D unresolved. V was clipped by 3 bases and J by 2 bases, with 9 bases between them. The CDR3 runs to 14 residues. Germline-derived CDR1 and CDR2 are SGHTA and FQGNSA. DNA of the CDR3: TGTGCCAGCAGCTTCCGTGCAAACACAGATACGCAGTATTTT. Its translation is CASSFRANTDTQYF.

J is TRBJ1-2 and V is TRBV25-1; 7 nucleotides line up with TRBD1. CDR3 length equals 13 residues. Germline-derived CDR1 and CDR2 are MGHDK and SYGVNS. V trimming: 6 bases; J trimming: 7 bases; junction bases outside the gene matches: 8. CDR3 residues: CASSPSAGGGYTF. Here the CDR3 DNA reads TGTGCCAGCAGCCCTAGCGCAGGGGGTGGCTACACCTTC.

The gene calls are TRBV5-8 and TRBJ1-5; D remains ambiguous. Germline V CDR1 and CDR2: SGHTS, YDEGEE. The length of the CDR3 is 13 residues. Trimming stripped 4 bases from V and 5 bases from J, with 10 bases between. The DNA for the CDR3 is TGTGCCAGCAGCCCAAGGAGGGATCAGCCCCAGCATTTT. It encodes CASSPRRDQPQHF. Together with reference TRBV5-8 and TRBJ1-5, the CDR3 gives the full variable domain: EAGVTQSPTHLIKTRGQQATLRCSPISGHTSVYWYQQALGLGLQFLLWYDEGEERNRGNFPPRFSGRQFPNYSSELNVNALELEDSALYLCASSPRRDQPQHFGDGTRLSIL.

The chain joins TRBV5-1 to TRBJ1-2; D unclear. The V and J ends lost 0 bases and 8 bases respectively, with 17 bases between them. The length of the CDR3 is 15 residues. Germline-derived CDR1 and CDR2 are SGHRS and YFSETQ. The CDR3 nucleotides are TGCGCCAGCAGCTTGGGAGGTCGGCTGATGGGGGGCTACACCTTC. Amino acid sequence: CASSLGGRLMGGYTF.